This TCR beta chain was obtained from a study of T cells in tumors after PD-1 blockade. About the study: Prior checkpoint blockade, systemic immunosuppressant use, or anti-cancer therapy within 4 weeks excluded patients. Tumor samples averaged roughly 27,000 templates (range about 554-100,000) and some 6,000 unique clonotypes. Study-level points and caveats: Peripheral recruitment is suggested, as some novel exhausted tumor clones were in pre-treatment blood.

Sequencing was performed with immunoSEQ multiplex PCR; in TCRdb, only in-frame clones are kept and a portion is missing. Of 13,000 to 15,000 clones in the sample, 55% to 80% were seen once. Per germline, CDR1 SGHTA and CDR2 FQGTGA. This CDR3 has 15 residues. V was clipped by 4 bases and J by 3 bases, with 14 bases between them. Genomic DNA template from tumor biopsies or peripheral blood, about 600 ng to 6,004 ng input. As regards this clone: What it binds is unknown.

The material was tumor tissue, obtained after anti-PD-1 treatment. This TCR derives from a human donor with cutaneous squamous cell carcinoma. V and J are TRBV7-3 and TRBJ2-3, with D possibly being TRBD1 (5 bases). The CDR3 nucleotides are TGTGCCAGCAGCTCAGGGCCGCGGTTGACAGATACGCAGTATTTT. It translates to CASSSGPRLTDTQYF.